Presented here are 12 T cell receptor beta chains from one specimen sequenced in a study of tumor and adjacent non-tumor tissue in lung cancer. RNA was extracted from bulk tissue without any cell sorting. The normal lung tissue was taken more than 3 cm from the tumor edge. Three rounds of nested PCR, following a modified ARM-PCR protocol, produced the TCRbeta library. MiXCR, run by TCRdb on the multiplex PCR reads, gives a single entry per CDR3 protein. The sample consists of approximately 53,000 distinct CDR3 sequences, 74% of them appearing once. Sequencing used distant non-tumor lung tissue. These receptors were taken from a woman aged 60-75 years with non-small cell lung cancer.

As concerns this clonotype: The junction shows a germline mismatch at one end, possibly a read error. The CDR3 coding sequence is TGCGCCAGCAGTCAAGGAATAGTGACAGCGGGCGGCTACACCTTC. This gives the protein CASSQGIVTAGGYTF. This rearrangement joins TRBV4-1 to TRBJ1-2; D is possibly TRBD1 (5 bases). Germline V lookup: CDR1 MGHRA, CDR2 YSYEKL. CDR3 length equals 15 residues.

Only a few counts were recorded for this clonotype. Sequence at one end of the junction differs from germline and may be a read error. The chain employs TRBV6-1 and TRBJ2-1; maybe TRBD2 (6 bases). The CDR3 covers 13 residues. Germline V gene data show CDR1 as MNHNS and CDR2 as SASEGT. The CDR3 protein is CASIFAGYNEQSF. The CDR3 DNA is TGTGCCAGCATTTTTGCGGGGTACAATGAGCAGTCCTTC.

As for this clonotype: One end of the junction fails to match germline, which may point to a read error. This chain uses TRBV4-3 with TRBJ2-5; unclear D gene. In germline, CDR1 is LGHNA, CDR2 YSLEER. CDR3 length: 14 residues. This CDR3 is CASSQHGGQETQNF. CDR3 sequence (DNA): TGCGCCAGCAGCCAACATGGTGGCCAAGAGACCCAGAACTTC.

A word on this clonotype: A read error may explain this, as a much larger clone is one base away. The CDR3 sequence: CVSSLGGQGFYSPLHF. The CDR3 nucleotides read TGTGTCAGCAGTTTAGGGGGACAGGGTTTTTATTCACCCCTCCACTTT. This chain links TRBV28 with TRBJ1-6; TRBD1 aligns across 9 bases. The CDR3 length is 16 residues. The germline gives CDR1 MDHEN, CDR2 SYDVKM.

Points on this clonotype: Here the CDR3 omits its conserved ending phenylalanine or tryptophan, so a read error is the likely source. No DNA is shown, since the ends of the CDR3 on it are uncertain; the CDR3 is the one TCRdb lists. The chain is built from TRBV4-1 and TRBJ2-5; the DNA was not used to check the table's D call, TRBD2. The length of the CDR3 is 16 amino acids, counting both ends. The germline gives CDR1 MGHRA, CDR2 YSYEKL. CDR3 sequence: CASSQDSGVALETQYL.

As for this clonotype: The junction differs from germline at one of its ends, possibly a read error. The gene calls are TRBV4-1 and TRBJ2-4; D call uncertain. Germline CDR1 is MGHRA and CDR2 is YSYEKL. This CDR3 region has 15 residues. CDR3 sequence reads: CASSQLDLLKNIQYF. The CDR3 DNA reads as TGCGCCAGCAGCCAATTGGACCTATTAAAAAACATTCAGTATTTC.

Details on this clonotype: Here the CDR3 omits its conserved ending phenylalanine or tryptophan, so a read error is the likely source. The rearrangement links TRBV12-3 or TRBV12-4 to TRBJ2-7; 10 bases agree with TRBD2. The CDR3 has 15 amino acids. In DNA, the CDR3 is TGTGTCAGCAGTTTCGTCCTAGCGGGGGACTACGAGCAGTACCTC. Its translation is CVSSFVLAGDYEQYL.

Regarding this clonotype: Germline is not matched at one junction end, which may reflect a read error. V and J are TRBV28 and TRBJ1-1; D ambiguous. The CDR3 totals 15 residues. The germline CDR1 and CDR2 sequences are MDHEN and SYDVKM. The CDR3 bases are TGTGCCAGCAGTTTATCTCCTCCTACCTACACTAAAGCTTTCTTT. It is translated as CASSLSPPTYTKAFF.

This clonotype was seen only a few times. This could be a read error, since a much larger clone is one nucleotide away. The chain uses TRBV4-2 and TRBJ1-6; TRBD1 matches at 7 bases. CDR1 and CDR2 from the germline V gene are LGHNA and YNFKEQ. CDR3 size: 16 residues. This chain's CDR3 is CASSQQGGSYNSPHHF. The CDR3 bases are TGTGCCAGCAGCCAGCAGGGGGGATCCTATAATTCACCCCACCACTTT.

On this clonotype itself: At one end the junction does not follow the germline gene, possibly because of a read error. The V gene is TRBV6-2 or TRBV6-3, the J gene TRBJ2-1; D is ambiguous. CDR3 length: 14 residues. Germline V CDR1 and CDR2: MNHEY, SVGEGT. CDR3 DNA sequence: TGTGTCAGCAGTGCCCCGTTATACTGCAATGAGCAGTTCTTC. Protein sequence: CVSSAPLYCNEQFF.

As concerns this clonotype: One end of the junction varies from germline; a read error may be responsible. This chain joins TRBV4-2 and TRBJ2-3; 7 bases are a match to TRBD1. The CDR3 covers 15 residues. Germline V CDR1 and CDR2: LGHNA, YNFKEQ. This CDR3 reads CASSHNRGDSDTQYF. The CDR3 DNA follows: TGTGCCAGCAGCCATAACAGGGGCGACTCAGATACGCAGTATTTC.

This clonotype was seen at least ten times. The rearrangement uses TRBV7-9 and TRBJ2-5; TRBD1 agrees at 10 bases. The CDR3 contains 16 residues. Per germline, CDR1 SEHNR and CDR2 FQNEAQ (reference sequence). V lost 1 base to trimming and J lost 3 bases; unmatched junction nucleotides: 5. The CDR3 region is CASSLGQGAGEETQYF. The CDR3 region has the DNA TGTGCCAGCAGCTTAGGACAGGGGGCTGGGGAAGAGACCCAGTACTTC.